The 31 T cell receptor beta chains reported below all come from one sample, sequenced in a study of radiotherapy plus CTLA-4 blockade in lung cancer. Profiled with immunoSEQ multiplex PCR; TCRdb holds only in-frame clones, not every one. The profile shows 81,000 or so clones, about four fifths of them singletons. The material sequenced was peripheral blood, taken from a patient treated with radiotherapy plus ipilimumab. The receptors originated from a human donor with non-small cell lung cancer who had stable disease on radiotherapy plus ipilimumab.

V and J are TRBV2 and TRBJ2-7, with 9 positions matching TRBD1. This CDR3 comprises 14 residues. CDR1 SNHLY and CDR2 FYNNEI come from the germline V gene. The V gene end was trimmed by 7 bases and the J gene end by 2 bases; junction bases not matched to a gene: 6. The CDR3 coding sequence is TGTGCCAGCACTTCCGGGACAGGGCCCTACGAGCAGTACTTC. Translating it yields CASTSGTGPYEQYF.

This chain links TRBV5-1 with TRBJ2-3, with D unresolved. The V gene lost 3 bases and the J gene lost 0 bases, with 5 bases spanning the gap. The CDR3 has 13 amino acids. In germline, CDR1 is SGHRS, CDR2 YFSETQ. CDR3 in amino acids: CASSSDSTDTQYF. DNA of the CDR3: TGCGCCAGCAGCTCCGACAGCACAGATACGCAGTATTTT.

The chain uses TRBV5-6 and TRBJ2-3, with D possibly being TRBD2 (6 bases). CDR3 length equals 13 residues. Germline CDR1 reads SGHDT; CDR2 reads YYEEEE. Trimming shortened V by 3 bases and J by 9 bases, and 14 bases separated the two germline ends. CDR3 protein: CASSSGTSGTQYF. CDR3 sequence (DNA): TGTGCCAGCAGCTCAGGGACTTCGGGAACGCAGTATTTT.

The chain couples TRBV7-6 to TRBJ1-5; D is ambiguous. The CDR3 loop spans 15 amino acids. Trimming stripped 1 base from V and 1 base from J, with 8 bases between. Per germline, CDR1 SGHVS and CDR2 FNYEAQ. The CDR3 reads CASSLGLGSNQPQHF. The CDR3 region has the DNA TGTGCCAGCAGCTTAGGGCTTGGGAGCAATCAGCCCCAGCATTTT.

This chain joins TRBV20-1 and TRBJ2-5, with no clear D. V was shortened by 0 bases and J by 8 bases, with 7 bases between the two germline ends. CDR1 is DFQATT, CDR2 SNEGSKA, per germline (reference sequence). The CDR3 covers 11 residues. The CDR3 region has the DNA TGCAGTGCTAGAGATGTAACAACCCAGTACTTC. Translated: CSARDVTTQYF.

The chain recombines TRBV6-5 with TRBJ1-5; possible D gene TRBD1, 6 bases. In germline, CDR1 is MNHEY, CDR2 SVGAGI. Trimming removed 6 bases from V and 2 bases from J, with 14 bases in between. This CDR3 comprises 15 residues. In DNA form, the CDR3 reads TGTGCCAGCAGCTCTCGGGGGGCTGGCAATCAGCCCCAGCATTTT. Residues: CASSSRGAGNQPQHF.

The chain carries TRBV18 and TRBJ1-3; D unclear. The CDR3 is 16 residues long. Germline V CDR1 and CDR2: KGHSH, LQKENI. The ends were cut back, 3 bases at V and 3 bases at J, with 15 bases in the middle. The CDR3 sequence: CASSPVESGGGNTIYF. CDR3 bases: TGTGCCAGCTCACCCGTTGAGAGCGGCGGTGGAAACACCATATATTTT.

J is TRBJ2-1 and V is TRBV9; 14 bases are shared with TRBD2. V lost 4 bases and J lost 8; bases outside the gene matches: 8. This CDR3 contains 16 residues. The germline CDR1 and CDR2 sequences are SGDLS and YYNGEE. In DNA form, the CDR3 reads TGTGCCAGCAGCCTCGGGACTAGCGGGAGTCGGGATGAGCAGTTCTTC. It is translated as CASSLGTSGSRDEQFF.

This clone has more than one count but fewer than ten. The CDR3 DNA is TGTGCCAGCAGCTTGTCTAGTAGAGGGCGAGAGCAGTACTTC. Its translation: CASSLSSRGREQYF. The chain uses TRBV7-9 and TRBJ2-7, with D possibly matching TRBD2 (5 bases). The V and J ends lost 3 bases and 7 bases respectively, with 16 bases between them. The CDR3 consists of 14 residues. CDR1 and CDR2 from the germline V gene are SEHNR and FQNEAQ (reference sequence).

The V gene is TRBV30, the J gene TRBJ1-6; no firm D call. The germline gives CDR1 GTSNPN, CDR2 SVGIG (reference sequence). The CDR3 is made up of 13 amino acids. Trimming left V 1 base short and J 6 bases short, with 7 bases between. The CDR3 region has the DNA TGTGCCTGGAGTGATCAGCCTAATTCACCCCTCCACTTT. The encoded protein is CAWSDQPNSPLHF.

This rearrangement joins TRBV20-1 to TRBJ1-2; D not resolved. Trimming stripped 3 bases from V and 6 bases from J, with 8 bases between. CDR1 DFQATT and CDR2 SNEGSKA come from the germline V gene (reference sequence). The CDR3 totals 11 residues. CDR3 DNA sequence: TGCAGTGCTAGCTCCGACCATGGCTACACCTTC. Encoded protein: CSASSDHGYTF.

The V and J genes are TRBV2 and TRBJ1-2; perhaps TRBD1 as D (5 bases). V shed 3 bases and J shed 4 bases, with 15 bases lying between them. The CDR3 is made up of 15 amino acids. CDR1 and CDR2 (germline): SNHLY, FYNNEI. For the CDR3, the DNA is TGTGCCAGCAGTGACCGGGGCGGGAGAGTCTATGGCTACACCTTC. As protein: CASSDRGGRVYGYTF.

J is TRBJ1-2 and V is TRBV4-1, with 8 bases identical to TRBD1. V was clipped by 4 bases and J by 6 bases; unmatched bases: 7. Germline values: CDR1 MGHRA, CDR2 YSYEKL. The CDR3 spans 14 residues. CDR3 DNA sequence: TGCGCCAGCAGCCCTAAATACAGGGGGGATGGCTACACCTTC. This gives the protein CASSPKYRGDGYTF.

The CDR3 is CASSTPIGGTEAFF. Written as DNA, the CDR3 is TGTGCCAGTAGTACCCCAATAGGGGGGACTGAAGCTTTCTTT. The genes are TRBV19 and TRBJ1-1, with D possibly TRBD1 on 6 matching bases. CDR1 LNHDA and CDR2 SQIVND come from the germline V gene (reference sequence). The CDR3 extends over 14 amino acids. The V gene lost 4 bases and the J gene lost 5 bases, with 14 bases spanning the gap.

The chain couples TRBV27 to TRBJ2-3; D not certain. Germline V gene lookup returns CDR1 MNHEY and CDR2 SMNVEV (reference sequence). V lost 2 bases, J lost 2 bases, and 8 bases lay in between. The CDR3 extends over 14 amino acids. As DNA, the CDR3 is TGTGCCAGCAGTTTAGGGGTGGCCACAGATACGCAGTATTTT. Amino acids: CASSLGVATDTQYF.

V usage is TRBV18 and J usage is TRBJ2-2; maybe TRBD1 (6 bases). V dropped 5 bases and J dropped 2 bases, with 12 bases sitting between them. Germline assignment: CDR1 KGHSH and CDR2 LQKENI. This CDR3 contains 15 residues. The CDR3 sequence: CASSTGTHNTGELFF. The CDR3 DNA reads TGTGCCAGCTCAACTGGGACACATAACACCGGGGAGCTGTTTTTT.

The chain joins TRBV11-2 to TRBJ2-2; maybe TRBD1 (5 bases). The V end lost 3 bases, the J end lost 0 bases, and 11 bases lay between the germline ends. Germline CDR1 and CDR2: SGHAT and FQNNGV. The CDR3 runs 16 residues. The CDR3 DNA reads TGTGCCAGCAGCTTTCGAAGGGGAACGAACACCGGGGAGCTGTTTTTT. Its protein product is CASSFRRGTNTGELFF.

The chain recombines TRBV7-9 with TRBJ2-1, with 10 bases that match TRBD1. CDR1 is SEHNR, CDR2 FQNEAQ, per germline (reference sequence). The length of the CDR3 is 15 residues. After removal of 3 bases from V and 8 bases from J, the junction contained 7 bases not matched to a gene. This CDR3 reads CASSFSGQGRHEQFF. CDR3 nucleotide sequence: TGTGCCAGCAGCTTCTCGGGACAGGGGCGGCATGAGCAGTTCTTC.

There are a few counts of this clone. The rearrangement links TRBV6-4 to TRBJ1-5, with D perhaps TRBD1 (5 bases). The germline V and J ends were trimmed by 3 bases and 5 bases, with 11 bases remaining between them. This CDR3 spans 14 amino acids. Per the germline V gene, CDR1 is MRHNA and CDR2 is SNTAGT. The CDR3 DNA sequence: TGTGCCAGCAGTGAACCAGTGGGGGATCAGCCCCAGCATTTT. Its protein is CASSEPVGDQPQHF.

The chain joins TRBV5-4 to TRBJ2-1; TRBD2 aligns across 7 bases. Germline V gene lookup returns CDR1 SGHNT and CDR2 YYREEE (reference sequence). This CDR3 is built from 15 residues. The V and J ends lost 5 bases and 0 bases, in that order; junction bases with no gene match: 5. As DNA, the CDR3 is TGTGCCAGCAGGTCTAGCGGATACTCCTACAATGAGCAGTTCTTC. Protein product: CASRSSGYSYNEQFF. The full variable domain, with the rest looked up from reference TRBV5-4 and TRBJ2-1, is ETGVTQSPTHLIKTRGQQVTLRCSSQSGHNTVSWYQQALGQGPQFIFQYYREEENGRGNFPPRFSGLQFPNYSSELNVNALELDDSALYLCASRSSGYSYNEQFFGPGTRLTVL.

The chain links TRBV7-8 to TRBJ1-2; TRBD1 matches at 8 bases. Germline loops: CDR1 SGHVS, CDR2 FQNEAQ. V gave up 5 bases and J gave up 0 bases; unmatched junction bases: 5. The CDR3 has 15 amino acids. The CDR3 loop is CASSGSDRANYGYTF. For the CDR3, the DNA is TGTGCCAGCAGCGGGTCGGACAGGGCTAACTATGGCTACACCTTC.

This clone came up once. The rearrangement uses TRBV11-2 and TRBJ2-7; TRBD1 is a possible D gene (5 bases). The CDR3 covers 13 residues. V lost 1 base, J lost 3 bases, and 7 bases lay in between. Germline V lookup: CDR1 SGHAT, CDR2 FQNNGV. The chain's CDR3 is CASSLGRVYEQYF. As DNA, the CDR3 is TGTGCCAGCAGCTTAGGCAGGGTCTACGAGCAGTACTTC.

The V call is TRBV6-1, the J call TRBJ1-2; 10 bases are shared with TRBD1. J was trimmed by 1 base and V by 6 bases; bases with no gene match: 5. The CDR3 contains 15 residues. Germline CDR1 reads MNHNS; CDR2 reads SASEGT. This CDR3 reads CASSPTGGLNYGYTF. The CDR3 DNA follows: TGTGCCAGCAGCCCGACAGGGGGCCTTAACTATGGCTACACCTTC.

This chain uses TRBV28 with TRBJ2-7; 11 bases are shared with TRBD2. Losses at the gene ends were 6 bases for V and 3 bases for J; bases not matched to a gene: 13. CDR3 length: 17 residues. Germline CDR1 is MDHEN and CDR2 is SYDVKM. The CDR3 is CASRTIHTSGGFYEQYF. In DNA form, the CDR3 reads TGTGCCAGCAGAACTATCCATACTAGCGGGGGCTTCTACGAGCAGTACTTC.

This clone was seen more than once but under ten times. V gene TRBV9 combines with J gene TRBJ2-3; D unclear. V was clipped by 0 bases and J by 6 bases, with 8 bases between them. This CDR3 comprises 13 residues. Germline loops: CDR1 SGDLS, CDR2 YYNGEE. The CDR3 nucleotides are TGTGCCAGCAGCGTAGGAGGCTCGGATACGCAGTATTTT. It translates to CASSVGGSDTQYF.

The chain couples TRBV6-5 to TRBJ1-2; 7 bases match TRBD1. V was pared by 0 bases and J by 7 bases, with 2 bases of the junction left unmatched. Per the germline V gene, CDR1 is MNHEY and CDR2 is SVGAGI. The CDR3 extends over 13 amino acids. The CDR3 nucleotides are TGTGCCAGCAGTTACTCTGAGGGGGCTGGCTACACCTTC. Translated, it gives CASSYSEGAGYTF.

The V gene is TRBV27, the J gene TRBJ1-2; D ambiguous. V dropped 3 bases and J dropped 0 bases, with 11 bases sitting between them. The CDR3 covers 15 residues. The germline V gene has CDR1 MNHEY and CDR2 SMNVEV (reference sequence). CDR3 amino acids: CASSFDPGANYGYTF. The CDR3 coding sequence is TGTGCCAGCAGTTTTGACCCTGGAGCTAACTATGGCTACACCTTC.

This chain joins TRBV18 and TRBJ1-1; perhaps TRBD1 as D (5 bases). Trimming pared 1 base from V and 11 bases from J, leaving 20 bases between. This CDR3 contains 15 residues. CDR1 is KGHSH, CDR2 LQKENI, per germline. The CDR3: CASSPLPDSNQDAFF. Here the CDR3 DNA reads TGTGCCAGCTCACCACTACCCGACAGTAATCAGGATGCTTTCTTT. Using reference TRBV18 and TRBJ1-1 for the parts outside the CDR3, the full variable domain is NAGVMQNPRHLVRRRGQEARLRCSPMKGHSHVYWYRQLPEEGLKFMVYLQKENIIDESGMPKERFSAEFPKEGPSILRIQQVVRGDSAAYFCASSPLPDSNQDAFFGQGTRLTVV.

CDR3 sequence reads: CASSLGAGPLLGLFF. DNA of the CDR3: TGTGCCAGCAGCTTAGGTGCGGGACCCCTGCTGGGGCTGTTCTTC. J is TRBJ2-1 and V is TRBV7-8; TRBD2 is a possible D gene (6 bases). V lost 1 base to trimming and J lost 15 bases, with 22 bases between them. The CDR3 is 15 residues long. Germline CDR1 is SGHVS and CDR2 is FQNEAQ.

This chain connects TRBV6-5 to TRBJ2-2; 9 bases are a match to TRBD2. The trim removed 4 bases at V and 5 bases at J, leaving 8 bases unmatched. In germline, CDR1 is MNHEY, CDR2 SVGAGI. This CDR3 has 16 residues. The CDR3 here is CASSSPAGGPTGELFF. The CDR3 nucleotides read TGTGCCAGCAGTTCGCCGGCGGGGGGGCCGACCGGGGAGCTGTTTTTT.

The chain couples TRBV2 to TRBJ1-1, with D tentatively TRBD1 (6 bases). This CDR3 is built from 13 residues. Germline-derived CDR1 and CDR2 are SNHLY and FYNNEI. Trimming cost V 6 bases and J 4 bases, with 12 bases left between them. CDR3 sequence reads: CASRGHLATEAFF. In DNA form, the CDR3 reads TGTGCCAGCAGGGGACATTTGGCCACTGAAGCTTTCTTT.